A single T cell receptor (beta chain) is shown here with its context. The sample is drawn from a study of shared clonotypes between healthy human individuals. Assay: immunoSEQ multiplex PCR; the TCRdb copy retains only in-frame clones and omits some. The sample lists more than 400,000 clones, approximately 95% occurring once. Trimming cost V 5 bases and J 1 base; bases outside gene matches: 10. The CDR3 is made up of 19 amino acids. Germline-derived CDR1 and CDR2 are SGHTA and FQGTGA. This sequence originates from a woman in her twenties or thirties in good health. The genes are TRBV7-3 and TRBJ2-1; TRBD2 agrees at 14 bases. Sequencing input: naive CD4+ T cells sorted from blood. Sample subset: CD45RA+ positively selected. The CDR3 DNA reads TGTGCCAGCAGCCCTCTTGGGACTAGCGGGAGTGGGTCCTACAATGAGCAGTTCTTC. The encoded protein is CASSPLGTSGSGSYNEQFF.